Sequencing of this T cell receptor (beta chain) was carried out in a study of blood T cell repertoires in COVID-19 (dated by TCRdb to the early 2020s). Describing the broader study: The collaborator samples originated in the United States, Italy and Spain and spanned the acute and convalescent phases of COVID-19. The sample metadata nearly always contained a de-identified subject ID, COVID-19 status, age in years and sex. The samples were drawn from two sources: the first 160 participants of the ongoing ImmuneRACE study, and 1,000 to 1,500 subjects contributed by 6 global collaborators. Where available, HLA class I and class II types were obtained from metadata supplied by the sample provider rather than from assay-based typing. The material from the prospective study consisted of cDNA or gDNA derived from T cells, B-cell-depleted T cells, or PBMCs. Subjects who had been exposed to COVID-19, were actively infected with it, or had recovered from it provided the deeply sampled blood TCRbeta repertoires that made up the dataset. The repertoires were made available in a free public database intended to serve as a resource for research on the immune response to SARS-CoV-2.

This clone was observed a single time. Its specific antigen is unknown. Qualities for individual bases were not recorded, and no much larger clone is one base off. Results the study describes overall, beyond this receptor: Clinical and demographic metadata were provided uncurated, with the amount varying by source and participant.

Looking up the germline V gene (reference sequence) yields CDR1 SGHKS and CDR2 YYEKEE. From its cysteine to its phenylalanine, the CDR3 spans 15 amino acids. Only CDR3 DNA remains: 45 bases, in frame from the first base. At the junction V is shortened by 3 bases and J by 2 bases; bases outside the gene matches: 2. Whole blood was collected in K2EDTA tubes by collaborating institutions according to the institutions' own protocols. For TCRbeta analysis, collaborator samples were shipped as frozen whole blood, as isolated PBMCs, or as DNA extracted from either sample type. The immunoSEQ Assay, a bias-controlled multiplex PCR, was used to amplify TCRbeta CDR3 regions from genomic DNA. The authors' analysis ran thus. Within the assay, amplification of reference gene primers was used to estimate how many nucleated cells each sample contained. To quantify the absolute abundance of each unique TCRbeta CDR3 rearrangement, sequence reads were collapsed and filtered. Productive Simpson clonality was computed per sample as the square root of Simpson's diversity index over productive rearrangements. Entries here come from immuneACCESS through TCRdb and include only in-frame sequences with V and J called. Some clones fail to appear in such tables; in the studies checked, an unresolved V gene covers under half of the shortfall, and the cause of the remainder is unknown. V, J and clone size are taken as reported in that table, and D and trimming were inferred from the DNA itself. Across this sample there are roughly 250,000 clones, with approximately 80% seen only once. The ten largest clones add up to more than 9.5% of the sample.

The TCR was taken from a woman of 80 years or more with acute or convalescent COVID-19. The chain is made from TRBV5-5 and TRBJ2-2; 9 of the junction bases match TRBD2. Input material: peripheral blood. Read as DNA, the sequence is TGTGCCAGCAGCTCTAGCGGGACCAACACCGGGGAGCTGTTTTTT. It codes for CASSSSGTNTGELFF.